This T cell receptor beta chain was captured by sequencing in a study of blood T cell repertoires in COVID-19. Study at large: The study drew acute and convalescent COVID-19 samples from the United States, Italy and Spain. Sources were T cells, B-cell-depleted T cells, or PBMCs; the material itself was cDNA or gDNA.

Profiled with immunoSEQ multiplex PCR; TCRdb holds only in-frame clones, not every one. The repertoire holds about 380,000 clones, with 85% to 90% as singletons. V was pared by 0 bases and J by 3 bases, with 18 bases between. CDR1 is LGHNA, CDR2 YNFKEQ, per germline. CDR3 length: 17 residues. The chain joins TRBV4-2 to TRBJ2-7; a weak D match, TRBD1 (5 bases). The clonotype comes from a woman between 18 and 29 years old who had recovered from COVID-19. The specimen sequenced was PBMCs or T cells enriched from blood (not recorded which). CDR3 sequence: CASSQDYRTGGRYEQYF. The CDR3 region has the DNA TGTGCCAGCAGCCAAGATTATAGAACAGGCGGCCGCTACGAGCAGTACTTC.